Listed below are T cell receptor beta chains from one sample, sequenced in a study of cytomegalovirus exposure and HLA in healthy donors. Data came from immunoSEQ multiplex PCR; TCRdb stores just in-frame clones and leaves some out. The table records 75,000 to 100,000 clones, around 78% of them present only once. The sample was PBMCs. These TCRs come from a man aged 30-40 years in good health and CMV-seronegative. CDR3s include the opening cysteine and the closing phenylalanine or tryptophan. The order of the fields is CDR3 protein, CDR3 DNA, clone size, V gene, CDR3 length, J gene, D gene. D genes are given only for firm matches. Clone size is given for some rows only: seen once, a few or many times, or a class if the clone is expanded.

cdr3_aa: CASSAGVWNTEAFF
cdr3_nt: TGTGCCAGCAGCGCCGGGGTTTGGAACACTGAAGCTTTCTTT
clone_size: few
v_call: TRBV5-6
cdr3_length: 14
j_call: TRBJ1-1
d_call: NA

cdr3_aa: CASSGLARTGELFF
cdr3_nt: TGTGCCAGCAGTGGACTCGCCCGGACCGGGGAGCTGTTTTTT
clone_size: NA
v_call: TRBV6-4
cdr3_length: 14
j_call: TRBJ2-2
d_call: NA

cdr3_aa: CASSLEGGGTEAFF
cdr3_nt: TGTGCCAGCAGCTTAGAGGGAGGGGGAACTGAAGCTTTCTTT
clone_size: NA
v_call: TRBV11-3
cdr3_length: 14
j_call: TRBJ1-1
d_call: NA

cdr3_aa: CASSVGGGAPGELFF
cdr3_nt: TGTGCCAGCAGCGTAGGCGGGGGGGCCCCCGGGGAGCTGTTTTTT
clone_size: once
v_call: TRBV9
cdr3_length: 15
j_call: TRBJ2-2
d_call: TRBD2

cdr3_aa: CASSIVRVDTQYF
cdr3_nt: TGTGCCAGCAGCATCGTCAGGGTGGATACGCAGTATTTT
clone_size: few
v_call: TRBV5-6
cdr3_length: 13
j_call: TRBJ2-3
d_call: NA

cdr3_aa: CASSMTGNGNQPQHF
cdr3_nt: TGTGCCAGCAGTATGACAGGCAACGGCAATCAGCCCCAGCATTTT
clone_size: NA
v_call: TRBV27
cdr3_length: 15
j_call: TRBJ1-5
d_call: NA

cdr3_aa: CASRRESSSYEQYF
cdr3_nt: TGTGCCAGCAGGCGAGAAAGTAGCTCCTACGAGCAGTACTTC
clone_size: NA
v_call: TRBV2
cdr3_length: 14
j_call: TRBJ2-7
d_call: NA

cdr3_aa: CASSQGGGLVLAGNTGELFF
cdr3_nt: TGCGCCAGCAGCCAAGGTGGGGGGCTAGTTCTAGCGGGGAACACCGGGGAGCTGTTTTTT
clone_size: NA
v_call: TRBV4-1
cdr3_length: 20
j_call: TRBJ2-2
d_call: TRBD2

cdr3_aa: CASSRNRVGYTF
cdr3_nt: TGTGCCAGCAGCCGAAACAGGGTAGGCTACACCTTC
clone_size: NA
v_call: TRBV5-8
cdr3_length: 12
j_call: TRBJ1-2
d_call: NA

cdr3_aa: CASSSPRRLNYGYTF
cdr3_nt: TGTGCCAGCAGCTCCCCCCGGAGATTAAACTATGGCTACACCTTC
clone_size: NA
v_call: TRBV5-4
cdr3_length: 15
j_call: TRBJ1-2
d_call: NA

cdr3_aa: CASAQGTASTDTQYF
cdr3_nt: TGCGCCAGCGCTCAGGGCACAGCCAGCACAGATACGCAGTATTTT
clone_size: NA
v_call: TRBV5-1
cdr3_length: 15
j_call: TRBJ2-3
d_call: NA

cdr3_aa: CASTDRVYSNQPQHF
cdr3_nt: TGTGCCAGCACGGATCGGGTGTATAGCAATCAGCCCCAGCATTTT
clone_size: NA
v_call: TRBV6-5
cdr3_length: 15
j_call: TRBJ1-5
d_call: NA

cdr3_aa: CASSIVSRGNYEQYF
cdr3_nt: TGTGCCAGTAGTATAGTTTCCAGGGGGAACTACGAGCAGTACTTC
clone_size: NA
v_call: TRBV19
cdr3_length: 15
j_call: TRBJ2-7
d_call: TRBD1

cdr3_aa: CASSLNRAINSPLHF
cdr3_nt: TGTGCCAGCAGCTTAAACAGGGCTATTAATTCACCCCTCCACTTT
clone_size: NA
v_call: TRBV7-3
cdr3_length: 15
j_call: TRBJ1-6
d_call: NA

cdr3_aa: CASSPRGSSYNEQFF
cdr3_nt: TGTGCCAGCAGCCCCCGGGGGAGCTCCTACAATGAGCAGTTCTTC
clone_size: NA
v_call: TRBV7-8
cdr3_length: 15
j_call: TRBJ2-1
d_call: NA

cdr3_aa: CASSSDRGTGELFF
cdr3_nt: TGTGCCAGCAGCTCGGACAGGGGAACCGGGGAGCTGTTTTTT
clone_size: once
v_call: TRBV7-3
cdr3_length: 14
j_call: TRBJ2-2
d_call: TRBD1

cdr3_aa: CASSSQARDSKETQYF
cdr3_nt: TGTGCCAGCAGCTCCCAAGCCCGAGACTCTAAAGAGACCCAGTACTTC
clone_size: NA
v_call: TRBV7-9
cdr3_length: 16
j_call: TRBJ2-5
d_call: NA

cdr3_aa: CASSPGQGIAETQYF
cdr3_nt: TGCGCCAGCAGCCCGGGACAGGGAATCGCGGAGACCCAGTACTTC
clone_size: NA
v_call: TRBV5-1
cdr3_length: 15
j_call: TRBJ2-5
d_call: TRBD1

cdr3_aa: CASSGALGGYKETQYF
cdr3_nt: TGTGCCAGTAGTGGGGCCTTAGGGGGCTATAAAGAGACCCAGTACTTC
clone_size: once
v_call: TRBV19
cdr3_length: 16
j_call: TRBJ2-5
d_call: TRBD1

cdr3_aa: CASSSVEQGRSEQYF
cdr3_nt: TGCGCCAGCAGCTCAGTGGAACAGGGTCGGAGCGAGCAGTACTTC
clone_size: NA
v_call: TRBV5-1
cdr3_length: 15
j_call: TRBJ2-7
d_call: NA

cdr3_aa: CSSSLGQVYGYTF
cdr3_nt: TGTTCCAGCAGCTTAGGACAAGTCTATGGCTACACCTTC
clone_size: NA
v_call: TRBV7-9
cdr3_length: 13
j_call: TRBJ1-2
d_call: NA

cdr3_aa: CASSVVRSSWDRETQPDGYTF
cdr3_nt: TGTGCCAGCAGCGTAGTTCGTTCTAGTTGGGACAGGGAAACCCAGCCGGATGGCTACACCTTT
clone_size: few
v_call: TRBV9
cdr3_length: 21
j_call: TRBJ1-2
d_call: TRBD1

cdr3_aa: CASSSLDSNQPQHF
cdr3_nt: TGTGCCAGCTCGAGTCTAGATAGCAATCAGCCCCAGCATTTT
clone_size: NA
v_call: TRBV18
cdr3_length: 14
j_call: TRBJ1-5
d_call: NA

cdr3_aa: CASSFSGSYNEQFF
cdr3_nt: TGTGCCAGCAGCTTTAGCGGGAGCTACAATGAGCAGTTCTTC
clone_size: NA
v_call: TRBV7-6
cdr3_length: 14
j_call: TRBJ2-1
d_call: TRBD2

cdr3_aa: CASSSEYNNEQFF
cdr3_nt: TGTGCCAGCAGCTCGGAGTATAACAATGAGCAGTTCTTC
clone_size: NA
v_call: TRBV11-2
cdr3_length: 13
j_call: TRBJ2-1
d_call: NA

cdr3_aa: CSVYATTYEQYF
cdr3_nt: TGCAGCGTCTACGCCACCACCTACGAGCAGTACTTC
clone_size: NA
v_call: TRBV29-1
cdr3_length: 12
j_call: TRBJ2-7
d_call: NA

cdr3_aa: CASSLSVNTEAFF
cdr3_nt: TGTGCCAGCAGCTTATCGGTTAACACTGAAGCTTTCTTT
clone_size: NA
v_call: TRBV7-3
cdr3_length: 13
j_call: TRBJ1-1
d_call: NA

cdr3_aa: CSVVRGGLGYTF
cdr3_nt: TGCAGCGTTGTCCGGGGGGGCCTTGGCTACACCTTC
clone_size: NA
v_call: TRBV29-1
cdr3_length: 12
j_call: TRBJ1-2
d_call: NA

cdr3_aa: CASSLRRQGRYGYTF
cdr3_nt: TGTGCCAGCAGCCTAAGGAGGCAGGGGCGTTATGGCTACACCTTC
clone_size: NA
v_call: TRBV7-3
cdr3_length: 15
j_call: TRBJ1-2
d_call: NA

cdr3_aa: CASSQDRSEAFF
cdr3_nt: TGTGCCAGCAGTCAGGATCGCAGTGAAGCTTTCTTT
clone_size: few
v_call: TRBV6-5
cdr3_length: 12
j_call: TRBJ1-1
d_call: NA

cdr3_aa: CASSEDRGRTDTQYF
cdr3_nt: TGTGCCAGCAGTGAAGACAGGGGGCGTACAGATACGCAGTATTTT
clone_size: NA
v_call: TRBV9
cdr3_length: 15
j_call: TRBJ2-3
d_call: TRBD1

cdr3_aa: CASSSQGSNPRGADTQYF
cdr3_nt: TGTGCCAGTAGTTCACAGGGGTCGAACCCGAGGGGCGCAGATACGCAGTATTTT
clone_size: NA
v_call: TRBV19
cdr3_length: 18
j_call: TRBJ2-3
d_call: TRBD1

cdr3_aa: CASSIFSNEQFF
cdr3_nt: TGTGCCAGCAGTATCTTTTCCAATGAGCAGTTCTTC
clone_size: NA
v_call: TRBV6-5
cdr3_length: 12
j_call: TRBJ2-1
d_call: NA

cdr3_aa: CASSDSLAGVGNEQFF
cdr3_nt: TGTGCCAGCAGTGACTCTCTAGCGGGGGTGGGTAATGAGCAGTTCTTC
clone_size: NA
v_call: TRBV2
cdr3_length: 16
j_call: TRBJ2-1
d_call: TRBD2

cdr3_aa: CASRFRDSLDLSNQPQHF
cdr3_nt: TGTGCCAGTAGATTCCGGGACAGCTTAGACTTGAGCAATCAGCCCCAGCATTTT
clone_size: NA
v_call: TRBV19
cdr3_length: 18
j_call: TRBJ1-5
d_call: TRBD1

cdr3_aa: CASRETGGPRETQYF
cdr3_nt: TGTGCCAGCAGAGAGACAGGAGGACCTAGGGAGACCCAGTACTTC
clone_size: NA
v_call: TRBV6-6
cdr3_length: 15
j_call: TRBJ2-5
d_call: NA

cdr3_aa: CASRNFGQSYNEQFF
cdr3_nt: TGTGCCAGCAGGAACTTCGGACAGTCCTACAATGAGCAGTTCTTC
clone_size: NA
v_call: TRBV5-6
cdr3_length: 15
j_call: TRBJ2-1
d_call: NA

cdr3_aa: CASSPYYSVTRGWDEKLFF
cdr3_nt: TGTGCCAGCAGCCCATACTATTCAGTAACAAGGGGCTGGGATGAAAAACTGTTTTTT
clone_size: NA
v_call: TRBV7-9
cdr3_length: 19
j_call: TRBJ1-4
d_call: NA

cdr3_aa: CASSLWGGLNEQFF
cdr3_nt: TGTGCCAGCAGCTTATGGGGAGGGTTGAATGAGCAGTTCTTC
clone_size: NA
v_call: TRBV7-2
cdr3_length: 14
j_call: TRBJ2-1
d_call: TRBD2

cdr3_aa: CASSLAGGRGYTF
cdr3_nt: TGCGCCAGCAGCTTGGCAGGGGGCCGGGGCTACACCTTC
clone_size: few
v_call: TRBV5-1
cdr3_length: 13
j_call: TRBJ1-2
d_call: TRBD1

cdr3_aa: CSVGGGEGGTDTQYF
cdr3_nt: TGCAGCGTTGGTGGAGGGGAAGGGGGCACAGATACGCAGTATTTT
clone_size: NA
v_call: TRBV29-1
cdr3_length: 15
j_call: TRBJ2-3
d_call: NA

cdr3_aa: CASSLESAAGPAEAFF
cdr3_nt: TGTGCCAGCAGCTTGGAGTCTGCCGCAGGTCCTGCAGAAGCTTTCTTT
clone_size: NA
v_call: TRBV5-4
cdr3_length: 16
j_call: TRBJ1-1
d_call: NA

cdr3_aa: CAATGADWENTIYF
cdr3_nt: TGTGCCGCTACAGGGGCGGACTGGGAAAACACCATATATTTT
clone_size: once
v_call: TRBV10-3
cdr3_length: 14
j_call: TRBJ1-3
d_call: TRBD1

cdr3_aa: CASSPAEVEADTQYF
cdr3_nt: TGTGCCAGCAGCCCAGCGGAAGTGGAGGCAGATACGCAGTATTTT
clone_size: NA
v_call: TRBV13
cdr3_length: 15
j_call: TRBJ2-3
d_call: NA

cdr3_aa: CASSLVALSSYEQYF
cdr3_nt: TGTGCCAGCAGCTTAGTGGCACTAAGCTCCTACGAGCAGTACTTC
clone_size: NA
v_call: TRBV7-2
cdr3_length: 15
j_call: TRBJ2-7
d_call: NA

cdr3_aa: CASSLAGQFNYGYTF
cdr3_nt: TGTGCCAGCAGCTTAGCGGGACAGTTTAACTATGGCTACACCTTC
clone_size: NA
v_call: TRBV7-2
cdr3_length: 15
j_call: TRBJ1-2
d_call: TRBD1

cdr3_aa: CASSPLDTLNTEAFF
cdr3_nt: TGTGCCAGCTCACCACTGGACACCTTGAACACTGAAGCTTTCTTT
clone_size: NA
v_call: TRBV18
cdr3_length: 15
j_call: TRBJ1-1
d_call: NA